A selection of T cell receptor beta chains follows, all from one sample in a study of CD8 T cells in Susac syndrome. MiXCR, run by TCRdb on the immunoSEQ multiplex PCR reads, gives a single entry per CDR3 protein. The repertoire holds about 150,000 distinct CDR3 sequences, with under 95% as singletons. Material: CD4+ T cells from PBMCs. The receptor set was obtained from a human donor in good health. Both conserved end residues are part of each CDR3. D genes are given only for firm matches. Expanded clones get a size class; other rows say once, few or many, or leave the size out.

CDR3 DNA | CDR3 protein | clone size | J gene | D gene | V gene
TGCAGCGTTGGCGGCAGGTCCTTGGCGGGAGCTTTCTTT | CSVGGRSLAGAFF | - | TRBJ1-1 | - | TRBV29-1
TGTGCCAGCAGTCTTGGACAGTCCCATGGCTACACCTTC | CASSLGQSHGYTF | - | TRBJ1-2 | - | TRBV12-3/TRBV12-4
TGTGCCAGCAGTTTTTCGGACAGGGTGGGTCAGCCCCAGCATTTT | CASSFSDRVGQPQHF | once | TRBJ1-5 | TRBD1 | TRBV27
TGTGCCAGCAGCTCGGGACAGCACCAAGAGACCCAGTACTTC | CASSSGQHQETQYF | once | TRBJ2-5 | TRBD1 | TRBV28
TGCAGTGCCCGCGGACCCCGTTCGTGGGAAAAACTGTTTTTT | CSARGPRSWEKLFF | - | TRBJ1-4 | - | TRBV20-1
TGTGCCAGCAGTGAGAGGACGTGGGCCGAGGGGCAGCCCCAGCATTTT | CASSERTWAEGQPQHF | - | TRBJ1-5 | - | TRBV9
TGTGCCAGCAGCGCACAGGCGAGGGGCTACACCTTC | CASSAQARGYTF | - | TRBJ1-2 | - | TRBV5-6
TGTGCCAGCAGTCTACAGGGTTCGGGGGGCTACACCTTC | CASSLQGSGGYTF | - | TRBJ1-2 | - | TRBV27
TGTGCCAGCAGCCCTAAGTTGAGGCGTTGGGGCTACAATGAGCAGTTCTTC | CASSPKLRRWGYNEQFF | - | TRBJ2-1 | - | TRBV5-6
TGTGCCAGCAGTGAAGGGACCCATAGCAATCAGCCCCAGCATTTT | CASSEGTHSNQPQHF | - | TRBJ1-5 | - | TRBV6-1
TGTGCCAGTAGTACCTCCGGGACAGGGAATGAAAAACTGTTTTTT | CASSTSGTGNEKLFF | once | TRBJ1-4 | TRBD1 | TRBV19
TGTGCCAGCCTACGGACAGGGGGCTCCGGGGAGCTGTTTTTT | CASLRTGGSGELFF | - | TRBJ2-2 | TRBD1 | TRBV6-2/TRBV6-3
TGTGCCAGCAGAAAACTAGCGGGAGTTCCCCAGGGCACCGGGGAGCTGTTTTTT | CASRKLAGVPQGTGELFF | - | TRBJ2-2 | TRBD2 | TRBV27
TGTGCCAGTAGTACAGGACTAGCGAGCAATGAGCAGTTCTTC | CASSTGLASNEQFF | - | TRBJ2-1 | TRBD2 | TRBV19
TGTGCCAGTAGACCCGGATCCAAAAACATTCAGTACTTC | CASRPGSKNIQYF | - | TRBJ2-4 | - | TRBV19
TGTGCCAGCAGCTACTCCTCTGTAGGCAATCAGCCCCAGCATTTT | CASSYSSVGNQPQHF | - | TRBJ1-5 | - | TRBV7-8
TGTGCCAGCAGTGTTTACACTCCGGGACAGGGTGGCGGGGAGCTGTTTTTT | CASSVYTPGQGGGELFF | once | TRBJ2-2 | TRBD1 | TRBV28
TGCGCCAGCAGCAAGAACGGGGTGAACACCGGGGAGCTGTTTTTT | CASSKNGVNTGELFF | - | TRBJ2-2 | - | TRBV4-3
TGCGCCAGCAGCCCTACTAGGCTCGGCACCGGGGAGCTGTTTTTT | CASSPTRLGTGELFF | - | TRBJ2-2 | - | TRBV5-1
TGTGCCTGGAGTGTACAGGGCCTCGAGCAGTACTTC | CAWSVQGLEQYF | - | TRBJ2-7 | - | TRBV30
TGTGCCAGCAGCCGGACAGGGGTATGGTTGAACACTGAAGCTTTCTTT | CASSRTGVWLNTEAFF | - | TRBJ1-1 | TRBD1 | TRBV7-9
TGTGCCAGCAGTTACCACCGACTCGACTACGAGCAGTACTTC | CASSYHRLDYEQYF | once | TRBJ2-7 | - | TRBV6-5
TGCAGCGTTGAAGAGGGTAGCAATCAGCCCCAGCATTTT | CSVEEGSNQPQHF | - | TRBJ1-5 | - | TRBV29-1
TGCGCCAGCAGCCCCCAGGACCGGGAGCTGAGATACGAGCAGTACTTC | CASSPQDRELRYEQYF | - | TRBJ2-7 | - | TRBV4-1
TGTGCCAGCAACGGGGAGGAAAACACCATATATTTT | CASNGEENTIYF | - | TRBJ1-3 | - | TRBV3-1
TGTGCCTGGGAACTGGACAGGGGCAATGGCTACACCTTC | CAWELDRGNGYTF | - | TRBJ1-2 | TRBD1 | TRBV30
TGTGCCAGCAGCGTAGCGGGAGGAATCTACAATGAGCAGTTCTTC | CASSVAGGIYNEQFF | - | TRBJ2-1 | TRBD2 | TRBV9
TGTGCCAGCAGTATCAGGGGTTTCAACGAGCAGTACTTC | CASSIRGFNEQYF | - | TRBJ2-7 | - | TRBV6-5
TGTGCCAGCAGCCCGAGACATCCCCATCCTGGGGCCAACGTCCTGACTTTC | CASSPRHPHPGANVLTF | - | TRBJ2-6 | - | TRBV7-9
TGCAGTGCTGTTTCCGGGACAGTCGGAACAGATACGCAGTATTTT | CSAVSGTVGTDTQYF | - | TRBJ2-3 | TRBD1 | TRBV20-1
TGTGCCAGCAGCCAAGATCGACAGGAGCGTCAGCAGTATTTT | CASSQDRQERQQYF | - | TRBJ2-3 | - | TRBV4-2
TGCAGTGCTAGTAACAACGGGAGGGGCAATGAGCAGTTCTTC | CSASNNGRGNEQFF | - | TRBJ2-1 | TRBD2 | TRBV20-1
TGTGCCAGCAGCCGCGGGACAGGGGTCGGAAACACCATATATTTT | CASSRGTGVGNTIYF | - | TRBJ1-3 | TRBD1 | TRBV3-1
TGTGCCAGTAGTCTGGCAGCAACTAATGAAAAACTGTTTTTT | CASSLAATNEKLFF | - | TRBJ1-4 | - | TRBV19
TGTGCCAGCTCACCCCAGGGGGACAATTCACCCCTCCACTTT | CASSPQGDNSPLHF | - | TRBJ1-6 | TRBD1 | TRBV18
TGTGCCACCACGGACCCTACCGGGAAGCCCCAGCATTTT | CATTDPTGKPQHF | - | TRBJ1-5 | - | TRBV24-1
TGTGCCAGCAGCGTAGAAGGAGGGGGAAGTAAAAAACTGTTTTTT | CASSVEGGGSKKLFF | - | TRBJ1-4 | - | TRBV9
TGCGCCAGCAGCTGGGACACCGGGGATACGCAGTATTTT | CASSWDTGDTQYF | - | TRBJ2-3 | - | TRBV5-1
TGTGCCAGCAGCCGAGGGTCCCCCAACGATGGCTACACCTTC | CASSRGSPNDGYTF | - | TRBJ1-2 | - | TRBV7-8
TGCGCCAGCAGCCCCCCGGAGGCAGGGGTGAACACTGAAGCTTTCTTT | CASSPPEAGVNTEAFF | once | TRBJ1-1 | - | TRBV5-1
TGCGCCAGCAGCTTGGCCGCAGACGAGACCCAGTACTTC | CASSLAADETQYF | - | TRBJ2-5 | - | TRBV5-1
TGTGCCAGCAGTCAGGGGGACGGAAGAAACACCATATATTTT | CASSQGDGRNTIYF | - | TRBJ1-3 | TRBD1 | TRBV27
TGTGCCAGCAGAGGACAGAGAAATCAGCCCCAGCATTTT | CASRGQRNQPQHF | - | TRBJ1-5 | - | TRBV28
TGCAGCGTTGCCCCCCGACTAGCGGGGGGCTTCGCCAAAAACATTCAGTACTTC | CSVAPRLAGGFAKNIQYF | once | TRBJ2-4 | TRBD2 | TRBV29-1
TGTGCCAGCAGCCCATGGGGGGAGCCCTACAATGAGCAGTTCTTC | CASSPWGEPYNEQFF | - | TRBJ2-1 | - | TRBV7-2
TGTGCCAGCAGCTCCCTAGCGGATACGCAGTATTTT | CASSSLADTQYF | - | TRBJ2-3 | - | TRBV7-2
TGTGCCAGCAGTCTACTAGCGGGAGGGGGCACAGATACGCAGTATTTT | CASSLLAGGGTDTQYF | - | TRBJ2-3 | TRBD2 | TRBV2
TGTGCCAGCAGCCGCGGGGGGAGCAGCAATCAGCCCCAGCATTTT | CASSRGGSSNQPQHF | - | TRBJ1-5 | - | TRBV7-2
TGTGCCTGGAGTGTAGGGAAAGCGGGATGGTACAATGAGCAGTTCTTC | CAWSVGKAGWYNEQFF | - | TRBJ2-1 | TRBD2 | TRBV30
TGTGCCAGCAGTAGGGGGGCAGGGCCGTATAGCTACACCTTC | CASSRGAGPYSYTF | - | TRBJ1-2 | - | TRBV28
TGTGCCGGTAGTATGATGGACAGGGGGCGGCAGCCCCAGCATTTT | CAGSMMDRGRQPQHF | - | TRBJ1-5 | TRBD1 | TRBV19
TGTGCCAGCAGCCAACTAGCGGGAGCGTTGAATGAGCAGTTCTTC | CASSQLAGALNEQFF | - | TRBJ2-1 | TRBD2 | TRBV5-4
TGCGCCAGCACACAGGGAGTCACAGATACGCAGTATTTT | CASTQGVTDTQYF | - | TRBJ2-3 | - | TRBV5-1
TGTGCCAGCAGCATCGGGACTAGCGGGAGTCAAAATGAGCAGTTCTTC | CASSIGTSGSQNEQFF | once | TRBJ2-1 | TRBD2 | TRBV9
TGTGCCAGCAGCCGCCTACAGGGAACCTACGAGCAGTACTTC | CASSRLQGTYEQYF | - | TRBJ2-7 | - | TRBV7-2
TGCAGCGTTGAGGAGACAGGGCTACGCAATGAGCAGTTCTTC | CSVEETGLRNEQFF | - | TRBJ2-1 | TRBD1 | TRBV29-1
TGTGCCAGCAGTGCAGGGACACCTTACGAGCAGTACTTC | CASSAGTPYEQYF | - | TRBJ2-7 | - | TRBV28
TGCGCCAGCAGCCCCGACCCCGGAGGGAACACTGAAGCTTTCTTT | CASSPDPGGNTEAFF | - | TRBJ1-1 | - | TRBV5-1
TGTGCCAGCAGTTTATCTCCGGGGTATCGGGAGACCTACAATGAGCAGTTCTTC | CASSLSPGYRETYNEQFF | - | TRBJ2-1 | - | TRBV27